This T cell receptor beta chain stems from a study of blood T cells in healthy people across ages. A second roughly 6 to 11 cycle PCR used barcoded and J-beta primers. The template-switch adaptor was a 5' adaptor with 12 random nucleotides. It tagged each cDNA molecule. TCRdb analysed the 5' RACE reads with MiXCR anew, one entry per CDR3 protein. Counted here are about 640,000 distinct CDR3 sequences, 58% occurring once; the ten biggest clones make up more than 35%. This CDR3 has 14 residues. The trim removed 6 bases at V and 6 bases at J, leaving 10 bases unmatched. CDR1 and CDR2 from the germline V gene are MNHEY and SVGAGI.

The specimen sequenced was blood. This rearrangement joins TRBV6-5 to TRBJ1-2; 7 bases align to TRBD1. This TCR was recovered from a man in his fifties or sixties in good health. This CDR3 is CASRRTGVGDGYTF. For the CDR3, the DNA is TGTGCCAGCAGGCGAACAGGGGTCGGGGATGGCTACACCTTC.